Given below is one TCR beta chain in context. The RNA, about 0.45 to 1 ug, was put through reverse transcription using random hexamers. Using its own MiXCR run on the immunoSEQ multiplex PCR reads, TCRdb lists one record per CDR3 protein. The sample gives 250,000 to 300,000 distinct CDR3 sequences, about 85% of which show up once; approximately 0.11% is in the top ten. CDR3 size: 18 residues. Trimming left V 7 bases short and J 3 bases short, with 27 bases between. Germline V gene lookup returns CDR1 MDHEN and CDR2 SYDVKM. Negative isolation was applied to CD8+ and CD4+ T cells, and FACS enrichment was applied to TEMRA cells. These data come from a study of CD8 T cells in Susac syndrome.

The chain couples TRBV28 to TRBJ2-5; D call uncertain. This sequence originates from a human donor with multiple sclerosis. The sample was CD8+ T cells from PBMCs. CDR3 coding DNA: TGTGCCAGCACCCCAACTATCGGCGTCGCCCGTCCCAAAGAGACCCAGTACTTC. It yields the protein CASTPTIGVARPKETQYF.